This TCR beta chain originates from a study of OX40 agonist ivuxolimab in advanced cancers. Study as a whole: With a range of about 20 to 79, age averaged 60 years, and roughly 80% were male. Eligibility rules accepted prior anti-PD-1, anti-PD-L1 or anti-CTLA-4 therapy, and around 40% had some. Partial responses were observed in three patients, of whom one had hepatocellular carcinoma and two had cutaneous melanoma.

Trimming left V 3 bases short and J 4 bases short, with 13 bases between. This CDR3 has 14 residues. CDR1 and CDR2 from the germline V gene are SGHNT and YYREEE (reference sequence). General study results and limits: It was not determined which antigens were specifically recognized by the peripheral T cells that had undergone clonal expansion.

Repertoires were generated with immunoSEQ multiplex PCR, while TCRdb's copy carries only in-frame clones and drops some. The sample carries roughly 65,000 clones, about four fifths recorded once. To note about this clone: Its specificity is not known.

The material sequenced was CD4+ or CD8+ T cells sorted from blood, taken in a trial of the OX40 agonist ivuxolimab. The chain joins TRBV5-4 to TRBJ2-5, with unresolved D. This receptor was taken from an adult with an advanced solid tumor such as melanoma, head and neck, liver or kidney cancer. The CDR3 loop is CASSSSRVRETQYF. In DNA, the CDR3 is TGTGCCAGCAGCTCCTCTAGGGTCAGAGAGACCCAGTACTTC.